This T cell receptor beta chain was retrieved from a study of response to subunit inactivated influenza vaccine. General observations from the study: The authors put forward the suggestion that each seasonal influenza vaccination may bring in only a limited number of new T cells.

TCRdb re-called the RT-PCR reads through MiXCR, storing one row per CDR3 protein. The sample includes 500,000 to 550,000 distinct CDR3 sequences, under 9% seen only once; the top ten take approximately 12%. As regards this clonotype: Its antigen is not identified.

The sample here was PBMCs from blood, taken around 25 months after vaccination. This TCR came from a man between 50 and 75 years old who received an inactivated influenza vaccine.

The CDR3 loop is CASSVPEETQYF. CDR3 bases: TGTGCCAGCAGTGTTCCGGAAGAGACCCAGTACTTC. This chain uses TRBV12-3 or TRBV12-4 with TRBJ2-5; no firm D call. With 5 bases removed from V and 3 bases from J, the gap between germline ends came to 7 bases. This CDR3 has 12 amino acids.